This T cell receptor (beta chain) stems from a study of blood T cell repertoires in COVID-19. This clone was detected a few times. The authors' processing: Scientists estimated how many nucleated cells there were by amplifying reference gene primers. Data came from immunoSEQ multiplex PCR; TCRdb stores just in-frame clones and leaves some out. The DNA gave D and trimming, while V, J and clone size come from that table. The sample includes about 320,000 clones, 85% of them seen just once. Each exposed participant met a COVID-19 case in the 2 weeks preceding study entry. Per the germline V gene, CDR1 is LGHNA and CDR2 is YSLEER. The CDR3 is 15 residues long. Trimming pared 1 base from V and 2 bases from J, leaving 9 bases between.

This clonotype was sampled from a woman aged 25-40 years who had been exposed to COVID-19. Input material: PBMCs or T cells enriched from blood (not recorded which). The chain recombines TRBV4-3 with TRBJ1-5; D remains ambiguous. DNA for the CDR3: TGCGCCAGCAGCCAAGGAAGGCGGGGCAATCAGCCCCAGCATTTT. Encoded protein: CASSQGRRGNQPQHF.